Here is one TCR beta chain with its context. Its recognized antigen is unknown. A junction end diverges from the germline sequence, so it may reflect a read error. The library came from the immunoSEQ multiplex PCR assay. A mixture of 60 forward primers for TCR Vbeta segments and 13 reverse primers for TCR Jbeta segments was used in the multiplex PCR. The CDR3 region of rearranged TCR beta genes was amplified from genomic DNA with a multiplex PCR assay. The Illumina HiSeq System was used to sequence the amplified TCR beta libraries as 87-base-pair reads. On the authors' methods: Across the 666 repertoires, a later analysis counted tens of millions of unique TCR beta chains, about 10 million of which were shared by at least two donors. A nearest-neighbor algorithm error-corrected the raw reads and collapsed the reads into unique sequences, merging closely related sequences to remove PCR and sequencing errors. To assign V, D and J gene segments, CDR3 sequences were aligned to IMGT reference sequences. For a sequence to be retained, a match of at least six nucleotides was required to both a V gene segment and a J gene segment. Rearrangements were classified as productive when the CDR3 lacked stop codons and remained in frame with V and J, and all other rearrangements were classified as non-productive. Following IMGT convention, CDR3 was defined as the stretch from the second conserved V-encoded cysteine up to the conserved J-encoded phenylalanine. Sequences without an unambiguous match to a single V gene segment were excluded from the earlier analysis of approximately 600 of the donors. In an earlier analysis of a few hundred of the donors, V segments were called functional above 56.7% productive rearrangements and were called segregating when the between-donor standard deviation exceeded 5%. A statistical classification framework was built to diagnose cytomegalovirus status from the catalog of TCR beta chain sequences. In a later analysis, TCR nucleotide sequences were compared against IMGT/GENE-DB human TR gene sequences so that V and J genes could be assigned. Using the TCRdist pipeline, a later analysis assigned CDR3 sequences along with most-parsimonious VDJ recombination scenarios. A later analysis defined each TCR beta chain by its CDR3 amino acid sequence plus V-gene family, and excluded reads lacking a unique V-gene family. To address suspected cross-contamination and a sequencing artifact, a later analysis removed several hundred highly shared, low-generation-probability nucleotide sequences. For each public chain, a later analysis derived a clonal expansion index from normalized ranks of inferred template counts within each repertoire. A later analysis computed generation probabilities with a VDJ recombination model fitted to out-of-frame rearrangements, and checked the results against IGoR. In a later analysis, hypergeometric tests were used to score TCR-TCR, TCR-HLA and TCR-CMV co-occurrence, with a repertoire-size bias correction applied to TCR pairs. To estimate false discovery rates, a later analysis permuted the HLA or CMV assignments 20 times. In a later analysis, co-occurring TCRs were grouped using DBSCAN, and TCRdist sequence similarity was added for clustering within HLA-allele-positive subsets. Repertoires with fewer than 30,000 or more than 120,000 public chains were left out of co-occurrence clustering, as were about 5 repertoires with anomalous nucleotide sharing. TCRdb holds this immuneACCESS table with in-frame rearrangements only. Some clones are missing; in checked studies, unresolved V genes explain under half, and the rest has no known cause. V, J and clone size are taken as reported in that table, and D and trimming were inferred from the DNA itself. Within this sample are some 150,000 clones, with 60% to 80% of them counted one time only. Of the sample, nearly 6.5% is held by the ten largest clones.

These data come from a study of cytomegalovirus exposure and HLA in healthy donors (dated by TCRdb to the late 2010s). Looking at the study overall: An earlier analysis of 587 of the donors reported about 300 Gb of sequence data and 90 million to 120 million unique TCR beta sequences obtained from some 170 million T cells. An early release that covered 500 to 800 HLA-typed donors contained about 300 gigabases of sequencing data and approximately 85 million unique TCR sequences. The genetic ancestry cluster associated with self-reported Caucasian donors included 65% to 90% of the roughly 360 genotyped donors. The aim of the study was to test whether cataloging public T cell receptors could identify signatures of past pathogen exposure. The T cell repertoires of about 700 subjects were profiled by immunosequencing and related to cytomegalovirus serostatus. A separate validation cohort of 90 to 150 different subjects was used in addition to the approximately 670-subject first cohort. To predict cytomegalovirus infection status, the study combined high-throughput TCR immunosequencing, statistical association of individual TCRs with disease status, and machine learning. A later analysis re-examined previously published TCR beta repertoires from more than 550 donors and added high-resolution HLA genotyping to investigate patterns of TCR occurrence. The later analysis used no new phenotypic data to find candidate immune exposures, relying instead on TCR beta sequences and their occurrence across donors. An earlier analysis of 587 of the donors used high-throughput TCR beta sequencing to judge whether each TCR beta V gene segment behaved as functional or pseudogenic. Donor age, sex, ethnicity and CMV serostatus were compiled alongside the repertoire data. A later genetic analysis took genome-wide SNP genotypes for about 55% of the roughly 670 donors and used that subset as a discovery cohort. Every discovery cohort repertoire had been produced on one sequencing platform. Class I and class II HLA loci were covered by the typing at four-digit resolution. The number of donors typed differed by locus, with 629-630 for A, B, C, DRB1 and DQB1, roughly 520 for DQA1, over 600 for DPA1, and some 470 for DPB1. A handful of DR-DQ haplotypes were handled as single units for association and clustering because linkage in the cohort was strong. Across about 370 genotyped donors of the cohort, an average of roughly 250,000 unique TCR beta nucleotide sequences per donor were sequenced, and about a sixth of those sequences were non-productive. The research as a whole found: A further reported finding was that TCR beta sequences accurately predicted the HLA-A and HLA-B alleles for most subjects in the first cohort. In a later analysis, the rate of TCR association differed among HLA loci, with DRB1 alleles having the most associated TCRs and HLA-C alleles having the fewest. An earlier analysis of several hundred of the donors showed that most TCR beta V segments appeared in productive rearrangements either about 87% or about 30% of the time, which broadly matched IMGT annotations. Some IMGT-functional V segments, including TRBV6-2 and TRBV6-3, could not be told apart with the 87-base-pair reads, so those segments were excluded. Because counts were too low, 15 to 20 rarely observed V segments, including chromosome 9 orphons, were excluded from the earlier analysis of under 650 of the donors. The authors suggested that the approach could potentially be extended to other disease states and immunological phenotypes. A later analysis reported that several top co-occurrence clusters appeared linked to parvovirus B19, influenza, CMV and Epstein-Barr virus. Most CMV-associated TCR beta chains appeared to be HLA-restricted in a later analysis, and the HLA associations seemed to be driven largely by CMV exposure. In a later analysis, HLA-associated TCR beta chains were found to be more clonally expanded and to have lower generation probabilities than equally common non-associated chains. This cohort had only TCR beta chains sequenced, and the lack of alpha or paired-chain data limited which features could be detected. In the study, 164 TCR beta chains were listed as associated with cytomegalovirus. Correlated functional status among segregating V segments might be attributable to linkage disequilibrium, but an unknown experimental factor could not be ruled out. Most TCR sequences were observed very rarely across donors, whereas some public TCRs were present in many individuals. When HLA alleles, especially DR and DQ, strongly co-occurred, TCR associations were difficult to assign to individual alleles. In a later genetic analysis, a missense DCLRE1C variant was associated with V-gene and J-gene trimming of TCR beta chains, and the association was replicated in an independent cohort. Because HLA typing was unavailable for some donors at each locus, only the typed subset was used in association tests. The classifier was reported to diagnose cytomegalovirus status with high specificity and sensitivity in both the original cohort and the validation cohort. For the cohort, immune exposure information was limited to CMV serostatus. A later genetic analysis reported fewer N-insertions in productive TCRs among donors in an Asian-associated ancestry cluster than the approximately 700-donor mean. At a false discovery rate of 0.05, a later analysis linked 16,951 TCR beta sequences to specific HLA alleles. In vitro tests confirmed that a few of the cytomegalovirus-associated TCR beta chains recognize cytomegalovirus antigens. A group of highly shared sequence variants was considered likely to be a technical artifact of the sequencing pipeline. Presence/absence analyses assumed roughly uniform sequencing depth across donors, an assumption that may not hold.

The cohort consisted of 666 healthy bone marrow donors. At the time of sampling, all cohort members were nominally healthy, though unrecorded immune exposures were likely present. The donor tested CMV seropositive, placing the donor among the roughly 300 seropositive members of the cohort. A peripheral blood sample was collected from each donor, and TCR beta sequencing was performed on peripheral blood mononuclear cells. The Qiagen DNeasy Blood Extraction Kit was used to extract genomic DNA from the blood cell samples. The CDR3 covers 15 residues, taking in both the cysteine and the phenylalanine. Solely the CDR3 DNA is kept, with 45 bases framed from the first base. Via the germline V gene (reference sequence), CDR1 is MNHEY and CDR2 SMNVEV.

This chain is built from TRBV27 and TRBJ1-1; TRBD1 lines up with 10 middle nucleotides. Sequenced material: PBMCs. This TCR came from a man aged 35 to 55 in good health and CMV-seropositive. In nucleotide form, the sequence is TGTGCCAGCAGTAGAAAATGGGGGGGCGGACAGGGGGAAAACTTT. Translated, this is CASSRKWGGGQGENF.